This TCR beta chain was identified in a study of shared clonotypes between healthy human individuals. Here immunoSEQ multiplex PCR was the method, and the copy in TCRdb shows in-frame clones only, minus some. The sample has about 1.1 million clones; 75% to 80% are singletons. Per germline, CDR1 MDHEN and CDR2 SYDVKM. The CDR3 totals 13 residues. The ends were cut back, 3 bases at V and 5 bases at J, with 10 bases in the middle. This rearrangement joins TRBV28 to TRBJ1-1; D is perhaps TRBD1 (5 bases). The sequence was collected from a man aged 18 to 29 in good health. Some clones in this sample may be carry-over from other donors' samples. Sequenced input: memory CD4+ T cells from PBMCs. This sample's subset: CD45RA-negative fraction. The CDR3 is CASSLVSGTEAFF. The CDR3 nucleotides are TGTGCCAGCAGTTTGGTTTCAGGGACTGAAGCTTTCTTT.